This T cell receptor (beta chain) was sequenced in a study of cytotoxic CD8 clonotypes in ibrutinib-treated CLL. Target depth was 1 in 200,000 to 1 in 1 million T cells, about 10x per clonotype. Method: immunoSEQ multiplex PCR; TCRdb's copy keeps in-frame clones and lacks some. The sample carries around 70,000 clones, less than 85% recorded once. About this clone: Antigen: not known.

Regarding the study as a whole: Investigators sampled sustained-remission and progressing patients at differing times.

Trimming removed 5 bases from V and 6 bases from J, with 13 bases in between. Looked up from germline, CDR1 is SEHNR and CDR2 is FQNEAQ (reference sequence). There are 13 residues in the CDR3. The clonotype comes from a human donor with chronic lymphocytic leukemia. The chain carries TRBV7-9 and TRBJ1-1; tentative D call: TRBD1 (6 bases). This material consisted of PBMCs, taken after 24 months of ibrutinib treatment. The CDR3, as DNA: TGTGCCAGCAGCAAACACAGGGACGCTGAAGCTTTCTTT. It yields the protein CASSKHRDAEAFF. The full variable domain, rest sourced from reference TRBV7-9 and TRBJ1-1, is DTGVSQNPRHKITKRGQNVTFRCDPISEHNRLYWYRQTLGQGPEFLTYFQNEAQLEKSRLLSDRFSAERPKGSFSTLEIQRTEQGDSAMYLCASSKHRDAEAFFGQGTRLTVV.